The clone carrying this TCR beta chain turned up a few times. Its cognate antigen is unknown. Repeated repertoire sampling spanned the course of chemoradiotherapy. Produced via immunoSEQ multiplex PCR; TCRdb's table is partial and in-frame only. Of about 8,800 clones listed, approximately 66% are singletons. This sample was taken from a study of chemoradiotherapy in HPV16-positive cancers. Study outcomes and limitations: Functional assays defining HPV-specific T cells used only a couple of HPV16-positive patients. In HPV16-positive patients, HPV-responsive T-cell expansion tracked better recurrence-free survival.

The origin of this receptor is a human donor with HPV-associated anogenital cancer. This specimen was tumor tissue, taken from a patient who underwent chemoradiotherapy.

The CDR3 sequence: CASSLGQGFSPLHF. The CDR3 nucleotides are TGTGCCAGCAGTTTGGGACAGGGGTTTTCACCCCTCCACTTT. The genes are TRBV7-3 and TRBJ1-6; 10 nucleotides agree with TRBD1. The V and J ends lost 6 bases and 9 bases, in that order; junction bases with no gene match: 5. CDR1 and CDR2 (germline): SGHTA, FQGTGA. The CDR3 length is 14 residues.